The present entry profiles one TCR beta chain with its context. Unique molecular identifiers featured in how the TCRbeta library was prepared. TCRdb itself ran the PCR reads through MiXCR, one entry per CDR3 protein. Of a few hundred thousand distinct CDR3 sequences detected, about an eighth appear once; the ten largest clones hold 4.3%. The sample is drawn from a study of T-cell reconstitution after alpha-beta-depleted transplantation in children. In germline, CDR1 is SGHNT, CDR2 YYREEE (reference sequence). V lost 3 bases and J lost 3, with 12 bases in between. CDR3 length: 15 amino acids. This chain links TRBV5-4 with TRBJ2-2; D gene uncertain. This TCR derives from a human donor who donated a stem cell graft to a child with Fanconi anemia. The material sequenced was PBMCs, taken from the stem cell graft. DNA for the CDR3: TGTGCCAGCAGCTCCTTCGGTAGATACACCGGGGAGCTGTTTTTT. Translated, it gives CASSSFGRYTGELFF.